What follows is one T cell receptor (beta chain) and its context. There is no known antigen for this receptor. Nothing much larger sits one base from this clone, and base qualities are not available. The CDR3 regions of human TCRbeta chains were analyzed by immunosequencing. In the original analysis: Repertoire TCRs were checked for matches against a reference library of SARS-CoV-2-specific TCRs that had been generated using the MIRA antigen-specificity platform. Breadth meant the fraction of unique TCRs that were SARS-CoV-2-associated, whereas depth meant the fraction of total T cells that were SARS-CoV-2-associated. Using the MIRA data, each spike-specific TCR was mapped to the spike region that the TCR reacts to and placed in a CD4 or CD8 class. Log10-transformed breadth and depth values were compared by one-way ANOVA with Sidak's multiple comparisons tests. TCRdb re-hosts the immuneACCESS table, in-frame sequences only. Its copies lack some clones; in the studies checked, an unresolved V gene accounts for under half of them, and the cause for the rest is not known. V and J calls and clone size are those listed in that table; D and trimming were worked out from the DNA. The sample table shows some 150,000 clones, and around 89% are seen once. About 3% of the sample goes to the ten largest clones.

The data are from a study of T cell responses to AZD1222 COVID-19 vaccine (dated by TCRdb to about 2021). Broadly, across the study: AZD1222 recipients with second doses at about 4 weeks or about 12 weeks were pooled, because spike-specific TCR depth and breadth did not differ between schedules. A total of 240 or so trial participants underwent TCR sequencing, of whom 200 to 220 had received two doses of AZD1222 and around 26 had received two doses of the MenACWY control vaccine. Trial participants were enrolled by age into subgroups of 18-55, 56-69 and 70-plus years, and around 150, 28 and 57 TCR-sequenced participants, respectively, were included in these subgroups. The study at large found these results: Because no samples from the day 14 peak response were available, repertoires could be characterized only after the peak T cell response. Nearly half of unique spike-specific TCRs reportedly recognized epitopes outside regions mutated in the B.1.351 and B.1.1.7 variants. Participants were mostly white British and included more females than males, and it was suggested by the authors that clonal diversity may have been underestimated. After two AZD1222 doses, both the breadth and the depth of spike-specific TCRs were significantly higher than at day 0 and than in MenACWY recipients. Vaccine-associated CD4 TCRs spanned the whole spike protein, with dominant responses in regions 160-218 and 743-854. Only a handful of AZD1222 recipients were SARS-CoV-2 seropositive at baseline, limiting conclusions about previously exposed vaccinees. In the small 56-69-year group, the increase in depth fell short of significance, most likely because of low power.

Spanning cysteine to phenylalanine, the CDR3 consists of 17 amino acids. The DNA shown is the 51-base CDR3, in frame from base 1. At the junction V is shortened by 4 bases and J by 1 base; bases outside the gene matches: 9. Based on the germline V gene, the CDR1 and CDR2 sequences are SGHRS and YFSETQ. The intended sense of this specimen's time point label: baseline before first vaccination. Vaccinee samples came from UK trials COV001 and COV002, including a single-blind randomized controlled phase 2/3 trial of AZD1222 (ChAdOx1 nCoV-19) in healthy adults. For TCRbeta chain sequencing, PBMC samples from trial participants were taken at day 0 and at day 28 after the second dose.

This TCR came from an adult in good health. In this chain, TRBV5-1 is recombined with TRBJ2-5, with 11 junctional bases fitting TRBD2. The starting material was peripheral blood, obtained on day 0 of AZD1222 vaccination. The CDR3 reads as follows: CASSLTRSGGVQETQYF. The sequenced DNA is TGCGCCAGCAGCCTAACCCGTAGCGGGGGGGTCCAAGAGACCCAGTACTTC. Outside the CDR3, residues come from the reference TRBV5-1 and TRBJ2-5 proteins, so the full variable domain is: KAGVTQTPRYLIKTRGQQVTLSCSPISGHRSVSWYQQTPGQGLQFLFEYFSETQRNKGNFPGRFSGRQFSNSRSEMNVSTLELGDSALYLCASSLTRSGGVQETQYFGPGTRLLVL.